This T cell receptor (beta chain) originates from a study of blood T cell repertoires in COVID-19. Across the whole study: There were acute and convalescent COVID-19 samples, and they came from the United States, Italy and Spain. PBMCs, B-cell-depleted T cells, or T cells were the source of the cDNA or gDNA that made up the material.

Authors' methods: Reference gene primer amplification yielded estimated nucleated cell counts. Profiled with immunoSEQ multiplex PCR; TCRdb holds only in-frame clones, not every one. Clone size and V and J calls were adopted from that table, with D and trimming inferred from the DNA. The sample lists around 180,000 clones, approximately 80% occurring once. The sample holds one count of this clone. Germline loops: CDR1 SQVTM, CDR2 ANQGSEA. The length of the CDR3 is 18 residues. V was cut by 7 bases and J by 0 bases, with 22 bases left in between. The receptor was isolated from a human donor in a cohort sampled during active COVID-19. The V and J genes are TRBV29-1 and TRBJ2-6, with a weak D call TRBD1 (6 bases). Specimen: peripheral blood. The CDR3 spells CSATPDSASYSGANVLTF. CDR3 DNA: TGCAGCGCCACCCCGGACAGCGCTTCCTACTCTGGGGCCAACGTCCTGACTTTC.